The count of the clone carrying this TCR beta chain is one. The antigen is not known. These data come from a study of cytomegalovirus exposure and HLA in healthy donors. Study-level results: As confirmed in vitro, three CMV-associated chains were specific for CMV antigens. The study recorded 160 or so TCR beta chains that were cytomegalovirus-associated. An analysis that came later showed most CMV-associated TCR beta chains appearing HLA-restricted. Because they were indistinguishable, some V segments, including TRBV6-2 and TRBV6-3, were excluded.

Primers for the PCR totalled 60 Vbeta and 13 Jbeta. Clones were read by immunoSEQ multiplex PCR, and TCRdb kept only the in-frame ones, dropping some. Among 100,000 to 150,000 clones listed, approximately 80% were seen once. Germline CDR1 reads MDHEN; CDR2 reads SYDVKM. The V end lost 4 bases, the J end lost 2 bases, and 12 bases lay between the germline ends. The CDR3 is 15 residues long. Sequenced: PBMCs. The receptor's source is a middle-aged woman in good health and CMV-seropositive. This chain links TRBV28 with TRBJ2-4; a possible D gene is TRBD1 (5 bases). This CDR3 is CASSYFRETKNIQYF. The DNA of the CDR3 is TGTGCCAGCAGTTACTTCAGGGAAACCAAAAACATTCAGTACTTC. Together with reference TRBV28 and TRBJ2-4, the CDR3 gives the full variable domain: DVKVTQSSRYLVKRTGEKVFLECVQDMDHENMFWYRQDPGLGLRLIYFSYDVKMKEKGDIPEGYSVSREKKERFSLILESASTNQTSMYLCASSYFRETKNIQYFGAGTRLSVL.